What follows are 10 T cell receptor beta chains derived from one specimen sequenced in a study of blood T cell repertoires in COVID-19. Produced via immunoSEQ multiplex PCR; TCRdb's table is partial and in-frame only. Here the sample spans about 70,000 clones, around 90% being singletons. Sequencing was done on a sample of peripheral blood. Every receptor here comes from a human donor in a cohort sampled during active COVID-19.

The V gene is TRBV27, the J gene TRBJ2-7; possibly TRBD2 for D (5 bases). The CDR3 loop spans 15 amino acids. Trimming stripped 8 bases from V and 3 bases from J, with 20 bases between. Looked up from germline, CDR1 is MNHEY and CDR2 is SMNVEV (reference sequence). Here the CDR3 reads CASRGEAGFNYEQYF. For the CDR3, the DNA is TGTGCCAGCCGGGGAGAGGCGGGCTTTAACTACGAGCAGTACTTC.

The chain employs TRBV6-5 and TRBJ2-7; the D is unclear. The CDR3 is 10 amino acids. The germline V gene encodes CDR1 MNHEY and CDR2 SVGAGI. The V end was cut by 6 bases, the J end by 12 bases, with 12 bases between. The CDR3 DNA is TGTGCCAGCAGGATTACGAGGTGGTACTTC. It translates to CASRITRWYF.

The rearrangement links TRBV5-1 to TRBJ2-1; 8 bases are shared with TRBD2. CDR3 length: 16 residues. V lost 4 bases to trimming and J lost 1 base; unmatched junction nucleotides: 7. Germline V lookup: CDR1 SGHRS, CDR2 YFSETQ. The CDR3 DNA reads TGCGCCAGCAGCGGGCTAGGCGGGGGGTCCTACAATGAGCAGTTCTTC. Encoded protein: CASSGLGGGSYNEQFF.

The genes are TRBV4-3 and TRBJ2-7; 8 positions agree with TRBD1. The CDR3 is 16 residues long. Germline CDR1 is LGHNA and CDR2 is YSLEER. V lost 6 bases, J lost 0 bases, and 10 bases stayed unmatched. The CDR3 sequence is CASSRREGQGSYEQYF. The CDR3 DNA is TGCGCCAGCAGTAGAAGAGAAGGACAGGGCTCCTACGAGCAGTACTTC.

This rearrangement joins TRBV9 to TRBJ2-7; D may be TRBD1 (5 bases). This CDR3 is built from 14 residues. Trimming removed 2 bases from V and 2 bases from J, with 11 bases in between. Germline V gives CDR1 SGDLS, CDR2 YYNGEE. DNA of the CDR3: TGTGCCAGCAGCGTCACAGGAGCGACCTACGAGCAGTACTTC. Protein sequence: CASSVTGATYEQYF.

For the CDR3, the DNA is TGTGCCAGCAGCCAACACCATCCGGGACAGGGGATAGAGACCCAGTACTTC. It codes for CASSQHHPGQGIETQYF. J is TRBJ2-5 and V is TRBV3-1 (or the pseudogene TRBV3-2); 10 nucleotides line up with TRBD1. Germline trimming cut 2 bases from V and 4 bases from J; bases unmatched to any gene: 10. The CDR3 runs to 17 residues. The germline CDR1 and CDR2 sequences are LGHDT and YNNKEL (reference sequence).

The CDR3 is CASGLAELTGELFF. CDR3 nucleotide sequence: TGTGCCAGCGGACTAGCGGAGCTAACCGGGGAGCTGTTTTTT. V and J are TRBV9 and TRBJ2-2; 10 bases are a match to TRBD2. The CDR3 runs 14 residues. Germline V gives CDR1 SGDLS, CDR2 YYNGEE. The V and J ends lost 7 bases and 5 bases, in that order; junction bases with no gene match: 5.

This chain connects TRBV24-1 to TRBJ2-7; 7 bases align to TRBD1. The germline V gene encodes CDR1 KGHDR and CDR2 SFDVKD. Trimming cost V 5 bases and J 7 bases; bases outside gene matches: 16. This CDR3 contains 16 residues. The CDR3 nucleotides are TGTGCCACCAGTGCGGACAGGCGCAAGACCTCTAAGGAGCAGTACTTC. Translated: CATSADRRKTSKEQYF.

CDR3 DNA sequence: TGTGCCAGTAGTTCCTTGGGCGCGGCCAAAAACATTCAGTACTTC. Amino acids: CASSSLGAAKNIQYF. The chain employs TRBV19 and TRBJ2-4, with unresolved D. The germline gives CDR1 LNHDA, CDR2 SQIVND (reference sequence). Trimming took off 5 bases at V and 1 base at J, with 12 bases between the two ends. The CDR3 runs 15 residues.

The V call is TRBV14, the J call TRBJ2-1, with 7 positions matching TRBD2. This CDR3 is built from 15 residues. CDR1 is SGHDN, CDR2 FVKESK, per germline. The trim removed 2 bases at V and 2 bases at J, leaving 3 bases unmatched. Here the CDR3 DNA reads TGTGCCAGCAGCCAAACGGCGGGGGCCTACAATGAGCAGTTCTTC. It translates to CASSQTAGAYNEQFF.